A single sample is the source of the 27 T cell receptor beta chains below, sequenced in a study of blood T cell repertoires in COVID-19. Sequencing was performed with immunoSEQ multiplex PCR; in TCRdb, only in-frame clones are kept and a portion is missing. The sample holds around 300,000 clones, about nine tenths seen once. Sample: PBMCs or T cells enriched from blood (not recorded which). The receptors shown here come from a woman between 45 and 60 years old who had recovered from COVID-19.

This chain links TRBV14 with TRBJ2-5, with D maybe TRBD2 (6 bases). The germline V gene has CDR1 SGHDN and CDR2 FVKESK. The CDR3 contains 20 residues. V was pared by 3 bases and J by 1 base, with 27 bases between. CDR3 DNA sequence: TGTGCCAGCAGCCATCAAGGAGGGATTTTGGGGAAGGGCCGCCAAGAGACCCAGTACTTC. Amino acids: CASSHQGGILGKGRQETQYF.

The J gene is TRBJ1-1, the V gene TRBV2; D is possibly TRBD1 (5 bases). The CDR3 is made up of 15 amino acids. Germline values: CDR1 SNHLY, CDR2 FYNNEI. V was cut by 6 bases and J by 1 base, with 15 bases left in between. DNA for the CDR3: TGTGCCAGCAGGGGGGGTGGTCACCCGAACACTGAAGCTTTCTTT. It codes for CASRGGGHPNTEAFF.

This chain joins TRBV4-3 and TRBJ2-2; TRBD2 matches 12 bases. Per the germline V gene, CDR1 is LGHNA and CDR2 is YSLEER. The CDR3 has 18 amino acids. V gave up 0 bases and J gave up 1 base; unmatched junction bases: 3. The DNA of the CDR3 is TGCGCCAGCAGCCAAGATGTGGGACTAGCGGGGAACACCGGGGAGCTGTTTTTT. Its translation: CASSQDVGLAGNTGELFF.

The J gene is TRBJ1-1, the V gene TRBV5-1, with TRBD1 matching over 10 bases. The V segment lost 6 bases and the J segment 5 bases; nucleotides outside the gene matches: 7. The germline gives CDR1 SGHRS, CDR2 YFSETQ. This CDR3 is built from 14 residues. The CDR3 nucleotides are TGCGCCAGCACCTCGACAGGGGGCGCGACTGAAGCTTTCTTT. Translation: CASTSTGGATEAFF.

CDR3 nucleotides: TGTGCCAGCAGTTTCCAAAAACAGGGGGGCACAGATACGCAGTATTTT. It specifies CASSFQKQGGTDTQYF. The chain employs TRBV27 and TRBJ2-3, with 8 bases that match TRBD1. Germline V gene data show CDR1 as MNHEY and CDR2 as SMNVEV (reference sequence). CDR3 size: 16 residues. J gave up 1 base and V 3 bases, and 6 bases lay outside the gene matches.

The rearrangement joins TRBV11-3 to TRBJ2-1; 9 nucleotides agree with TRBD2. In germline, CDR1 is SGHNT, CDR2 YENEEA. The CDR3 has 17 amino acids. V dropped 5 bases and J dropped 0; count of bases not matched to a gene: 8. The CDR3 loop reads CASSKSGRSSSYNEQFF. In DNA form, the CDR3 reads TGTGCCAGCAGCAAGAGCGGGAGGTCTAGCTCCTACAATGAGCAGTTCTTC.

The genes are TRBV7-6 and TRBJ2-1; 8 bases match TRBD2. Germline V gene lookup returns CDR1 SGHVS and CDR2 FNYEAQ. The CDR3 covers 15 residues. The ends lost 5 bases at V and 6 bases at J; junction bases unmatched: 9. The CDR3 protein is CASSPPTLAGNEQFF. The CDR3 nucleotides are TGTGCCAGCAGCCCACCGACGCTAGCGGGCAATGAGCAGTTCTTC.

Note on this clone: This sample also contains other DNA sequences that code for the same CDR3. The rearrangement uses TRBV19 and TRBJ1-5; 8 bases fit TRBD1. Trimming at V came to 6 bases and at J to 1 base, leaving 5 bases not matched to a gene. The CDR3 has 15 residues. The germline V gene has CDR1 LNHDA and CDR2 SQIVND (reference sequence). CDR3 sequence reads: CASRTRQGSNQPQHF. The CDR3 DNA follows: TGTGCCAGTAGAACCCGACAGGGGAGCAATCAGCCCCAGCATTTT. Together with reference TRBV19 and TRBJ1-5, the CDR3 gives the full variable domain: DGGITQSPKYLFRKEGQNVTLSCEQNLNHDAMYWYRQDPGQGLRLIYYSQIVNDFQKGDIAEGYSVSREKKESFPLTVTSAQKNPTAFYLCASRTRQGSNQPQHFGDGTRLSIL.

J is TRBJ2-7 and V is TRBV5-1; no definite D call. Germline V gives CDR1 SGHRS, CDR2 YFSETQ. The CDR3 runs to 14 residues. Trimming took off 5 bases at V and 1 base at J, with 13 bases between the two ends. The CDR3 sequence: CASRLDPRSYEQYF. CDR3 nucleotide sequence: TGCGCCAGCAGGTTAGATCCTAGGTCCTACGAGCAGTACTTC.

The CDR3 DNA reads TGTGCCAGCAGTCCAGACTACAATACGCAGTATTTT. This codes for CASSPDYNTQYF. The chain carries TRBV28 and TRBJ2-3, with D tentatively TRBD2 (5 bases). Germline loops: CDR1 MDHEN, CDR2 SYDVKM. Trimming left V 5 bases short and J 7 bases short, with 10 bases between. The CDR3 length is 12 residues.

The chain combines TRBV28 with TRBJ2-3, with unresolved D. The V and J ends lost 8 bases and 2 bases respectively, with 11 bases between them. CDR3 length equals 13 residues. Germline loops: CDR1 MDHEN, CDR2 SYDVKM. CDR3: CASATFTTDTQYF. CDR3 DNA: TGTGCCAGCGCGACATTTACCACAGATACGCAGTATTTT.

This sequence joins TRBV5-4 and TRBJ1-3; D gene unclear. CDR3 length: 13 amino acids. With 4 bases removed from V and 1 base from J, the gap between germline ends came to 6 bases. CDR1 and CDR2 (germline): SGHNT, YYREEE (reference sequence). CDR3 DNA: TGTGCCAGCAGCCCGGTTTCTGGAAACACCATATATTTT. This sequence encodes CASSPVSGNTIYF.

The chain employs TRBV5-4 and TRBJ2-3, with D possibly TRBD2 on 6 matching bases. The CDR3 has 16 residues. Germline CDR1 and CDR2: SGHNT and YYREEE (reference sequence). V was shortened by 4 bases and J by 2 bases, with 17 bases between the two germline ends. The CDR3 DNA reads TGTGCCAGCAGCCGGGGAGGCCGACGGTCCACAGATACGCAGTATTTT. Encoded protein: CASSRGGRRSTDTQYF.

V usage is TRBV6-5 and J usage is TRBJ1-3, with a weak D call TRBD1 (6 bases). Trimming stripped 10 bases from V and 0 bases from J, with 16 bases between. CDR1 MNHEY and CDR2 SVGAGI come from the germline V gene. The CDR3 has 15 residues. CDR3 nucleotides: TGTGCCACCGCGGGGGGCCGGAGCTCTGGAAACACCATATATTTT. This encodes CATAGGRSSGNTIYF.

This clone was detected once. The chain is built from TRBV6-5 and TRBJ1-3; the match to TRBD1 covers 8 bases. This CDR3 has 15 amino acids. V gave up 5 bases and J gave up 6 bases; unmatched junction bases: 9. In germline, CDR1 is MNHEY, CDR2 SVGAGI. CDR3 residues: CASSPGTGNLNTIYF. The CDR3 coding sequence is TGTGCCAGCAGTCCAGGGACAGGCAACTTAAACACCATATATTTT.

Of note for this clone: The sample contains more than one DNA sequence encoding this CDR3. The chain has TRBV7-2 and TRBJ2-7; D is uncertain. The germline V gene has CDR1 SGHTA and CDR2 FQGNSA. V lost 2 bases, J lost 2 bases, and 4 bases lay in between. This CDR3 is built from 12 residues. The CDR3 DNA follows: TGTGCCAGCAGCTTATTAGCCTACGAGCAGTACTTC. Protein: CASSLLAYEQYF.

This chain links TRBV4-3 with TRBJ2-1; tentatively, D is TRBD2 (6 bases). V was cut by 6 bases and J by 5 bases, with 14 bases left in between. CDR3 length: 14 residues. CDR1 is LGHNA and CDR2 is YSLEER in the germline V gene. The CDR3 bases are TGCGCCAGCAGGCCCGGGATAGCGGACAATGAGCAGTTCTTC. This codes for CASRPGIADNEQFF.

This chain joins TRBV5-4 and TRBJ2-3; D is perhaps TRBD2 (6 bases). Trimming stripped 5 bases from V and 5 bases from J, with 24 bases between. Germline loops: CDR1 SGHNT, CDR2 YYREEE (reference sequence). This CDR3 region has 17 residues. The chain's CDR3 is CASSVVREGLGEDTQYF. DNA of the CDR3: TGTGCCAGCAGTGTGGTGAGAGAGGGACTGGGAGAAGATACGCAGTATTTT. The variable domain in full, with the rest retrieved from reference TRBV5-4 and TRBJ2-3, is ETGVTQSPTHLIKTRGQQVTLRCSSQSGHNTVSWYQQALGQGPQFIFQYYREEENGRGNFPPRFSGLQFPNYSSELNVNALELDDSALYLCASSVVREGLGEDTQYFGPGTRLTVL.

The V gene is TRBV7-2, the J gene TRBJ2-7, with TRBD2 identical over 9 bases. The germline V gene has CDR1 SGHTA and CDR2 FQGNSA. The CDR3 runs 15 residues. Trimming cost V 1 base and J 1 base; bases outside gene matches: 2. The CDR3 nucleotides read TGTGCCAGCAGCTTAGGTAGCGGGGGATCCTACGAGCAGTACTTC. The encoded protein is CASSLGSGGSYEQYF.

CDR3 bases: TGCGCCAGCAGCCTTTTTGCGACGGGGACAGGGGGCAGGAATGAGCAGTTCTTC. It codes for CASSLFATGTGGRNEQFF. This sequence joins TRBV5-1 and TRBJ2-1; the match to TRBD1 covers 12 bases. Per the germline V gene, CDR1 is SGHRS and CDR2 is YFSETQ. This CDR3 has 18 amino acids. V was pared by 4 bases and J by 7 bases, with 15 bases of the junction left unmatched. Variable domain in full (rest from reference TRBV5-1 and TRBJ2-1): KAGVTQTPRYLIKTRGQQVTLSCSPISGHRSVSWYQQTPGQGLQFLFEYFSETQRNKGNFPGRFSGRQFSNSRSEMNVSTLELGDSALYLCASSLFATGTGGRNEQFFGPGTRLTVL.

This clone was recorded only once. The chain combines TRBV7-2 with TRBJ2-5; 8 bases match TRBD2. Germline trimming cut 5 bases from V and 5 bases from J; bases unmatched to any gene: 19. Germline V gene data show CDR1 as SGHTA and CDR2 as FQGNSA. The CDR3 loop spans 18 amino acids. The CDR3 sequence is CASSPKRSLAGFSETQYF. The CDR3 DNA follows: TGTGCCAGCAGCCCTAAGCGTTCTTTAGCGGGATTTTCGGAGACCCAGTACTTC.

The V and J genes are TRBV11-2 and TRBJ2-5, with 7 bases aligning to TRBD2. The V and J ends lost 2 bases and 2 bases, in that order; junction bases with no gene match: 5. The CDR3 is 15 amino acids. The germline gives CDR1 SGHAT, CDR2 FQNNGV. The CDR3 DNA reads TGTGCCAGCAGCTTAAGCGGGGCGATACAAGAGACCCAGTACTTC. Translating it yields CASSLSGAIQETQYF.

The chain links TRBV25-1 to TRBJ2-5, with 8 bases identical to TRBD1. CDR1 and CDR2 (germline): MGHDK, SYGVNS. The CDR3 has 15 amino acids. V dropped 3 bases and J dropped 3; count of bases not matched to a gene: 6. CDR3 protein: CASSDRTGPEETQYF. The CDR3 coding sequence is TGTGCCAGCAGTGACAGGACAGGGCCTGAAGAGACCCAGTACTTC.

The table lists this clone with a count of one. J is TRBJ1-3 and V is TRBV5-6; 7 bases match TRBD1. V gave up 4 bases and J gave up 10 bases; unmatched junction bases: 5. CDR1 and CDR2 from the germline V gene are SGHDT and YYEEEE. CDR3 length: 12 amino acids. The CDR3 is CASSHGTATIYF. CDR3 DNA: TGTGCCAGCAGCCATGGGACAGCAACCATATATTTT.

The rearrangement joins TRBV12-3 or TRBV12-4 to TRBJ1-5; the D is unclear. V dropped 3 bases and J dropped 7 bases, with 7 bases sitting between them. The CDR3 consists of 12 residues. The CDR3 nucleotides read TGTGCCAGCAGTTTTCTCGTACAGCCCCAGCATTTT. Translation gives CASSFLVQPQHF.

V gene TRBV19 combines with J gene TRBJ2-3, with 8 positions matching TRBD1. Germline lookup yields CDR1 LNHDA and CDR2 SQIVND (reference sequence). This CDR3 region has 16 residues. V shed 6 bases and J 1 base; nucleotides not matched to a gene: 9. CDR3 sequence reads: CASRAGQGSGTDTQYF. The DNA of the CDR3 is TGTGCCAGTAGGGCCGGACAGGGAAGTGGCACAGATACGCAGTATTTT.

This chain connects TRBV9 to TRBJ1-2, with D possibly TRBD1 on 5 matching bases. In germline, CDR1 is SGDLS, CDR2 YYNGEE. This CDR3 has 13 residues. Trimming took 4 bases from V and 1 from J, leaving 8 bases between them. The CDR3 DNA reads as TGTGCCAGCAGCCCAGACAGTAACTATGGCTACACCTTC. This codes for CASSPDSNYGYTF. Complete variable domain (other parts from reference TRBV9 and TRBJ1-2): DSGVTQTPKHLITATGQRVTLRCSPRSGDLSVYWYQQSLDQGLQFLIQYYNGEERAKGNILERFSAQQFPDLHSELNLSSLELGDSALYFCASSPDSNYGYTFGSGTRLTVV.